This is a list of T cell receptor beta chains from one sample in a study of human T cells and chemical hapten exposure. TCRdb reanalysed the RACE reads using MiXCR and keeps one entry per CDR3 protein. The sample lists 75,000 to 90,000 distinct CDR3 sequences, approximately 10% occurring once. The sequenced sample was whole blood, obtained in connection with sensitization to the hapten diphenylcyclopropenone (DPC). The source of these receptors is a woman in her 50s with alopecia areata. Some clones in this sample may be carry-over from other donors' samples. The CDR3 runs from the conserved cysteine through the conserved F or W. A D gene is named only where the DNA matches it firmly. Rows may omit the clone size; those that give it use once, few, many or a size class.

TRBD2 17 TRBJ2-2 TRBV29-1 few TGCAGCGTCCCGACCGCGACTAGCGGGCCGGGGACCGGGGAGCTGTTTTTT CSVPTATSGPGTGELFF
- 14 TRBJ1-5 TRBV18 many TGTGCCAGCTCACCAGCGGGTAGCAATCAGCCCCAGCATTTT CASSPAGSNQPQHF
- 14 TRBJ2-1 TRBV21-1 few TGTGCCAGCAGCAAAGGGGGTACCACAAGTGAGCAGTTCTTC CASSKGGTTSEQFF
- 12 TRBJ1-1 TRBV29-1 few TGCAGCGTGGAGACAGGGAACACTGAAGCTTTCTTT CSVETGNTEAFF
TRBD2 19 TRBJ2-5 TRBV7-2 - TGTGCCAGTGCAGCTTTCTCCTACGCCTCTAGCGGGACGCAAGAGACCCAGTACTTC CASAAFSYASSGTQETQYF
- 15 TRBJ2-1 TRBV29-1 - TGCAGCGTTGAACAGACAGGAACGGTTCGGAATGAGCAGTTCTTC CSVEQTGTVRNEQFF
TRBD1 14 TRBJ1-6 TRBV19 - TGTGCCAGTAGTCCCGGACAGGGGGCCGGGCCCCTCCACTTT CASSPGQGAGPLHF
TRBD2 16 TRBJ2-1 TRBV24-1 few TGTGCCACCAGTGATCGACTAGCGGGAGCCTACAATGAGCAGTTCTTC CATSDRLAGAYNEQFF
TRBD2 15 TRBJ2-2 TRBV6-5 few TGTGCCAGCAGGACTCCGGGACTAGTAACCGGGGAGCTGTTTTTT CASRTPGLVTGELFF
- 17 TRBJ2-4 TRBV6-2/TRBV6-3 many TGTGCCAGCAGTTACTCAGCGCGAGATCTAGCCAAAAACATTCAGTACTTC CASSYSARDLAKNIQYF
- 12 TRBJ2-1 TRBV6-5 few TGTGCCAGCAGTTACTCGGGGAATGAGCAGTTCTTC CASSYSGNEQFF
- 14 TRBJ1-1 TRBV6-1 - TGTGCCACCGCCCTGGAGAGGGATCGGACTGAAGCTTTCTTT CATALERDRTEAFF
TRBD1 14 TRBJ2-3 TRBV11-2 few TGTGCCAGCAGCCGGACAGGGGCGACAGATACGCAGTATTTT CASSRTGATDTQYF
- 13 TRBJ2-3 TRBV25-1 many TGTGCCAGCAGTGTGCCAGGGACAGATACGCAGTATTTT CASSVPGTDTQYF
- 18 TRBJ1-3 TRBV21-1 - TGTGCCAGCAGCACTGAAAATCGACAGATTGACTCTGGAAACACCATATATTTT CASSTENRQIDSGNTIYF
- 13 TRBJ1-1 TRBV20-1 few TGCAGTGCCAGCCGCAGGATGAACACTGAAGCTTTCTTT CSASRRMNTEAFF
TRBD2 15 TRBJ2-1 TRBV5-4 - TGTGCCAGCAGTGGCGGGGGAAGCTCCTACAATGAGCAGTTCTTC CASSGGGSSYNEQFF
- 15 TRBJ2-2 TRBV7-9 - TGTGCCAGCAGCCCGCACACAGGGAGCTCCGGGGAGCTGTTTTTT CASSPHTGSSGELFF
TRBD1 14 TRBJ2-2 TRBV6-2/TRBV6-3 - TGTGCCAGCAGCCTTTTACAGGGGACCGGGGAGCTGTTTTTT CASSLLQGTGELFF
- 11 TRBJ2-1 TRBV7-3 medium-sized TGTGCCAGCAGCTTCGGGAATGAGCAGTTCTTC CASSFGNEQFF
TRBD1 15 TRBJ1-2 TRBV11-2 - TGTGCCAGCAGCCCTCACCTTGGACAGGCCTATGGCTACACCTTC CASSPHLGQAYGYTF
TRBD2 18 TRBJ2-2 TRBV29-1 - TGCAGCGTTGAAGATCCGGCCAGCGGGAGTACGAACACCGGGGAGCTGTTTTTT CSVEDPASGSTNTGELFF
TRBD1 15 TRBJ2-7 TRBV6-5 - TGTGCCAGCAGCAGGGGTGGACAGGGGACCTACGAGCAGTACTTC CASSRGGQGTYEQYF
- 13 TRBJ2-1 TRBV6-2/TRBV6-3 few TGTGCCAGCAGTTTCCGCCCTCAGAATGAGCAGTTCTTC CASSFRPQNEQFF
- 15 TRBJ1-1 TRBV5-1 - TGCGCCAGCAGCCTGGGGGGCAGGACGAACACTGAAGCTTTCTTT CASSLGGRTNTEAFF